A single sample gave rise to the 18 T cell receptor beta chains below, sequenced in a study of tumour-infiltrating T cells in Burkitt lymphoma. Profiled with immunoSEQ multiplex PCR; TCRdb holds only in-frame clones, not every one. This table has about 4,400 clones, about 81% appearing once. Sequencing was carried out using tumor tissue. Receptors originate from a human donor with diffuse large B-cell lymphoma. Some clones in this sample may be carry-over from other donors' samples.

This clone appeared a few times. The chain is built from TRBV29-1 and TRBJ2-2; D could derive from TRBD1 or TRBD2 (5 bases each). V lost 4 bases to trimming and J lost 3 bases, with 12 bases between them. The CDR3 runs to 14 residues. The V gene's germline CDR1 is SQVTM and CDR2 ANQGSEA. This CDR3 reads CSVAYRGDTGELFF. CDR3 nucleotide sequence: TGCAGCGTTGCGTATAGGGGAGACACCGGGGAGCTGTTTTTT.

V gene TRBV5-1 combines with J gene TRBJ2-1; the D gene is possibly TRBD1 (5 bases). V lost 3 bases and J lost 10, with 17 bases in between. The CDR3 contains 14 residues. Germline lookup yields CDR1 SGHRS and CDR2 YFSETQ. The chain's CDR3 is CASSYGQIYLEQFF. As DNA, the CDR3 is TGCGCCAGCAGCTACGGACAAATCTACCTCGAGCAGTTCTTC.

The chain carries TRBV19 and TRBJ2-5, with D perhaps matching TRBD2 (6 bases). CDR3 size: 15 residues. With 0 bases removed from V and 1 base from J, the gap between germline ends came to 9 bases. The germline V gene has CDR1 LNHDA and CDR2 SQIVND (reference sequence). Here the CDR3 DNA reads TGTGCCAGTAGTATAGACTCGGGACTCCAAGAGACCCAGTACTTC. Residues: CASSIDSGLQETQYF.

The rearrangement joins TRBV21-1 to TRBJ1-5; the table's D call, TRBD1, has no DNA check behind it. TRBV21-1 is listed as a pseudogene. This CDR3 spans 17 amino acids. In DNA form, the CDR3 reads TGTGCCAGCAGCAAAGCAGAGGGACAGGGTCGCAATCAGCCCCAGCATTTT. Protein product: CASSKAEGQGRNQPQHF.

The chain recombines TRBV28 with TRBJ1-5, with no clear D. The CDR3 loop spans 13 amino acids. The germline CDR1 and CDR2 sequences are MDHEN and SYDVKM. The V and J ends lost 6 bases and 10 bases respectively, with 16 bases between them. This chain's CDR3 is CASSRPPSLPQHF. Written as DNA, the CDR3 is TGTGCCAGCAGCCGACCTCCAAGCCTACCCCAGCATTTT.

V gene TRBV18 combines with J gene TRBJ1-1, with 10 bases identical to TRBD1. The germline gives CDR1 KGHSH, CDR2 LQKENI. V lost 6 bases, J lost 4 bases, and 11 bases stayed unmatched. The CDR3 is made up of 16 amino acids. Here the CDR3 DNA reads TGTGCCAGCTCGCCGAGTCCGGGACAGGGGACCACTGAAGCTTTCTTT. This encodes CASSPSPGQGTTEAFF.

CDR3 DNA: TGTGCCAGCAGTGAGAGGACAGGGACCACCGGGGAGCTGTTTTTT. Translation gives CASSERTGTTGELFF. The chain has TRBV6-4 and TRBJ2-2, with 8 nucleotides matching TRBD1. Germline CDR1 is MRHNA and CDR2 is SNTAGT. The CDR3 has 15 residues. After removal of 3 bases from V and 4 bases from J, the junction contained 4 bases not matched to a gene.

CDR3 DNA sequence: TGTGCCAGCAGTGAAGGGGCGGGGGGCACAGATACGCAGTATTTT. Its protein product is CASSEGAGGTDTQYF. This chain uses TRBV2 with TRBJ2-3, with 7 nucleotides matching TRBD2. The CDR3 is 15 residues long. V lost 1 base and J lost 1; bases outside the gene matches: 2. CDR1 and CDR2 (germline): SNHLY, FYNNEI. The full variable domain, its missing parts supplied by reference TRBV2 and TRBJ2-3, is EPEVTQTPSHQVTQMGQEVILRCVPISNHLYFYWYRQILGQKVEFLVSFYNNEISEKSEIFDDQFSVERPDGSNFTLKIRSTKLEDSAMYFCASSEGAGGTDTQYFGPGTRLTVL.

This rearrangement joins TRBV15 to TRBJ1-2; D remains unclear. The CDR3 loop spans 13 amino acids. Germline V lookup: CDR1 LNHNV, CDR2 YYDKDF (reference sequence). V was trimmed by 8 bases and J by 2 bases, leaving 12 bases between them. Here the CDR3 DNA reads TGTGCCACCTTCAATACTACAAACTATGGCTACACCTTC. It codes for CATFNTTNYGYTF. Combining the CDR3 with reference TRBV15 and TRBJ1-2 gives the whole variable domain DAMVIQNPRYQVTQFGKPVTLSCSQTLNHNVMYWYQQKSSQAPKLLFHYYDKDFNNEADTPDNFQSRRPNTSFCFLDIRSPGLGDTAMYLCATFNTTNYGYTFGSGTRLTVV.

This rearrangement joins TRBV6-4 to TRBJ2-2; weak D call: TRBD1 (6 bases). CDR3 length equals 15 residues. The ends were cut back, 8 bases at V and 6 bases at J, with 19 bases in the middle. Per germline, CDR1 MRHNA and CDR2 SNTAGT. The CDR3 is CASSPQGGPSGELFF. CDR3 sequence (DNA): TGTGCCAGCTCCCCACAGGGTGGGCCGTCCGGGGAGCTGTTTTTT.

This clone was picked up one time. The V gene is TRBV10-3, the J gene TRBJ1-2; D not resolved. This CDR3 is 15 amino acids long. With 8 bases removed from V and 2 bases from J, the gap between germline ends came to 18 bases. Germline V gene data show CDR1 as ENHRY and CDR2 as SYGVKD. DNA of the CDR3: TGTGCCATCCGAAGTTCAACTGCCGCCAACTATGGCTACACCTTC. Protein: CAIRSSTAANYGYTF.

In this sample, this clone turned up a few times. The V gene is TRBV5-1, the J gene TRBJ2-7, with D perhaps being TRBD1 or TRBD2 (6 bases each). The V and J ends lost 3 bases and 3 bases respectively, with 16 bases between them. Germline V CDR1 and CDR2: SGHRS, YFSETQ. This CDR3 has 15 residues. The CDR3 spells CASSSGEDRGYEQYF. CDR3 DNA sequence: TGCGCCAGCAGCTCGGGGGAGGACAGAGGCTACGAGCAGTACTTC.

The J gene is TRBJ2-5, the V gene TRBV18; 8 bases line up with TRBD2. J gave up 1 base and V 3 bases, and 7 bases lay outside the gene matches. The CDR3 extends over 16 amino acids. Germline V lookup: CDR1 KGHSH, CDR2 LQKENI. The CDR3 DNA reads as TGTGCCAGCTCACCTCGAGGACTAGCCCCCCAAGAGACCCAGTACTTC. This gives the protein CASSPRGLAPQETQYF.

The CDR3 coding sequence is TGTGCCAGTAGTATGATAGCGGTTAGGAATGAGCAGTTCTTC. This encodes CASSMIAVRNEQFF. The chain employs TRBV19 and TRBJ2-1, with D possibly matching TRBD2 (6 bases). This CDR3 spans 14 amino acids. Trimming shortened V by 3 bases and J by 7 bases, and 13 bases separated the two germline ends. Germline V CDR1 and CDR2: LNHDA, SQIVND (reference sequence).

The gene calls are TRBV28 and TRBJ1-1; 10 nucleotides agree with TRBD1. The CDR3 extends over 16 amino acids. Germline-derived CDR1 and CDR2 are MDHEN and SYDVKM. The V gene end was trimmed by 4 bases and the J gene end by 2 bases; junction bases not matched to a gene: 7. The CDR3 region has the DNA TGTGCCAGCAGTTCCTGGACAGGGGGAGGTAACACTGAAGCTTTCTTT. Protein product: CASSSWTGGGNTEAFF.

This chain links TRBV10-3 with TRBJ2-7, with D perhaps matching TRBD1 or TRBD2 (5 bases each). The length of the CDR3 is 14 residues. Trimming left V 0 bases short and J 3 bases short, with 9 bases between. The germline V gene has CDR1 ENHRY and CDR2 SYGVKD. The CDR3 spells CAISESGTSYEQYF. In nucleotides, the CDR3 is TGTGCCATCAGTGAGTCTGGGACCAGCTACGAGCAGTACTTC.

Within the sample, this clone is large. The chain links TRBV30 to TRBJ2-2; D is ambiguous. Trimming took 4 bases from V and 4 from J, leaving 13 bases between them. CDR1 GTSNPN and CDR2 SVGIG come from the germline V gene (reference sequence). The CDR3 loop spans 14 amino acids. The CDR3 sequence is CAWTQLPPTGELFF. As DNA, the CDR3 is TGTGCCTGGACCCAGTTACCCCCCACCGGGGAGCTGTTTTTT. The whole variable domain, filled in from reference TRBV30 and TRBJ2-2, reads SQTIHQWPATLVQPVGSPLSLECTVEGTSNPNLYWYRQAAGRGLQLLFYSVGIGQISSEVPQNLSASRPQDRQFILSSKKLLLSDSGFYLCAWTQLPPTGELFFGEGSRLTVL.

V gene TRBV7-9 combines with J gene TRBJ2-5, with D possibly TRBD2 on 6 matching bases. Looked up from germline, CDR1 is SEHNR and CDR2 is FQNEAQ (reference sequence). V lost 5 bases and J 5 bases, leaving 18 bases between the germline ends. The CDR3 loop spans 15 amino acids. The CDR3 DNA reads TGTGCCAGCAGCACCCGGGACTTGTTAATTGAGACCCAGTACTTC. This codes for CASSTRDLLIETQYF. Based on the CDR3 plus reference TRBV7-9 and TRBJ2-5, the full variable domain is DTGVSQNPRHKITKRGQNVTFRCDPISEHNRLYWYRQTLGQGPEFLTYFQNEAQLEKSRLLSDRFSAERPKGSFSTLEIQRTEQGDSAMYLCASSTRDLLIETQYFGPGTRLLVL.